These T cell receptor beta chains were read from a single sample in a study of shared clonotypes between healthy human individuals. The data were produced by immunoSEQ multiplex PCR, yet TCRdb's version contains in-frame clones alone and is incomplete. The table shows about 380,000 clones, with around 96% occurring only once. The source material was memory CD8+ T cells sorted from blood. These TCRs come from a man between 25 and 39 years old in good health. The CDR3 runs from the conserved cysteine through the conserved F or W. The order of the fields is D gene, J gene, clone size, V gene, CDR3 DNA, CDR3 protein. D genes are given only for firm matches. Rows may omit the clone size; those that give it use once, few, many or a size class.

D gene: TRBD2
J gene: TRBJ2-1
clone size: -
V gene: TRBV5-3
CDR3 DNA: TGTGCCAGAAGCTTGCTAGCGGGCAATGAGCAGTTCTTC
CDR3 protein: CARSLLAGNEQFF

D gene: -
J gene: TRBJ2-4
clone size: -
V gene: TRBV6-1
CDR3 DNA: TGTGCCAGCAGTGAGGTCGGGTCCCCGAGCATTCAGTACTTC
CDR3 protein: CASSEVGSPSIQYF

D gene: -
J gene: TRBJ2-3
clone size: -
V gene: TRBV13
CDR3 DNA: TGTGCCAGCAGCTTAGTGAGGGGCACAGATACGCAGTATTTT
CDR3 protein: CASSLVRGTDTQYF

D gene: -
J gene: TRBJ2-3
clone size: -
V gene: TRBV6-1
CDR3 DNA: TGTGCCAGCAGTGAGAGGGGCCCTTATACGCAGTATTTT
CDR3 protein: CASSERGPYTQYF

D gene: TRBD2
J gene: TRBJ2-1
clone size: -
V gene: TRBV6-4
CDR3 DNA: TGTGCCAGCAGTGATCAGGGAGGGCCATACAATGAGCAGTTCTTC
CDR3 protein: CASSDQGGPYNEQFF

D gene: TRBD2
J gene: TRBJ2-7
clone size: -
V gene: TRBV5-1
CDR3 DNA: TGCGCCAGCAGGTTGGCTAGCGGGAGTTCGTCCTACGAGCAGTACTTC
CDR3 protein: CASRLASGSSSYEQYF

D gene: TRBD1
J gene: TRBJ2-7
clone size: -
V gene: TRBV29-1
CDR3 DNA: TGCAGCGTTGAAGAGGGGACAGGTCCTCTATCCTACGAGCAGTACTTC
CDR3 protein: CSVEEGTGPLSYEQYF

D gene: TRBD1
J gene: TRBJ1-2
clone size: -
V gene: TRBV7-8
CDR3 DNA: TGTGCCAGCAGCTCGGACAGGGACTATGGCTACACCTTC
CDR3 protein: CASSSDRDYGYTF

D gene: -
J gene: TRBJ1-2
clone size: -
V gene: TRBV28
CDR3 DNA: TGTGCCAGCAGTTTATGGGCGGGCTATGGCTACACCTTC
CDR3 protein: CASSLWAGYGYTF

D gene: -
J gene: TRBJ2-3
clone size: once
V gene: TRBV15
CDR3 DNA: TGTGCCACCAGCAGAGATTACAGTAGCACAGATACGCAGAATTTT
CDR3 protein: CATSRDYSSTDTQNF

D gene: -
J gene: TRBJ2-3
clone size: -
V gene: TRBV11-2
CDR3 DNA: TGTGCCAGCAGCTTGGTCCAAGATACGCAGTATTTT
CDR3 protein: CASSLVQDTQYF

D gene: TRBD2
J gene: TRBJ2-1
clone size: once
V gene: TRBV27
CDR3 DNA: TGTGCCAGCAGTTTAACCGGACTAGCGGGAGTCCGCTCCTACAATGAGCAGTTCTTC
CDR3 protein: CASSLTGLAGVRSYNEQFF

D gene: TRBD2
J gene: TRBJ2-1
clone size: -
V gene: TRBV30
CDR3 DNA: TGTGCCTGCCTAGCGGGAGACGGCCCCTACAATGAGCAGTTCTTC
CDR3 protein: CACLAGDGPYNEQFF

D gene: -
J gene: TRBJ1-6
clone size: -
V gene: TRBV5-4
CDR3 DNA: TGTGCCAGCAGCTCTAGCCGTTCTGGCTCCTATAATTCACCCCTCCACTTT
CDR3 protein: CASSSSRSGSYNSPLHF

D gene: -
J gene: TRBJ1-1
clone size: -
V gene: TRBV30
CDR3 DNA: TGTGCCTGGAGTACTCACACTGAAGCTTTCTTT
CDR3 protein: CAWSTHTEAFF

D gene: -
J gene: TRBJ2-2
clone size: -
V gene: TRBV6-5
CDR3 DNA: TGTGCCAGCAGTTACTCGGGAGGGAACACCGGGGAGCTGTTTTTT
CDR3 protein: CASSYSGGNTGELFF

D gene: TRBD1
J gene: TRBJ1-1
clone size: few
V gene: TRBV11-2
CDR3 DNA: TGTGCCAGCAGCTTGACAGGGGGCACTGAAGCTTTCTTT
CDR3 protein: CASSLTGGTEAFF

D gene: -
J gene: TRBJ2-3
clone size: -
V gene: TRBV10-3
CDR3 DNA: TGTGCCATCAGTGAGGCGGACCACAGGGAGAGCACAGATACGCAGTATTTT
CDR3 protein: CAISEADHRESTDTQYF

D gene: -
J gene: TRBJ2-7
clone size: -
V gene: TRBV7-8
CDR3 DNA: TGTGCCAGCAGCTTAGGTTTTAGTTTCTCCTACGAGCAGTACTTC
CDR3 protein: CASSLGFSFSYEQYF

D gene: -
J gene: TRBJ2-5
clone size: -
V gene: TRBV18
CDR3 DNA: TGTGCCAGCTCACCGGGGCGGGAGACCCAGTACTTC
CDR3 protein: CASSPGRETQYF

D gene: -
J gene: TRBJ2-6
clone size: -
V gene: TRBV18
CDR3 DNA: TGTGCCAGCTCACCAGGGTTTGCTGGGGCCAACGTCCTGACTTTC
CDR3 protein: CASSPGFAGANVLTF

D gene: -
J gene: TRBJ1-1
clone size: -
V gene: TRBV9
CDR3 DNA: TGTGCCAGCAGCGTAGGAGGGGCCAGGAACACTGAAGCTTTCTTT
CDR3 protein: CASSVGGARNTEAFF

D gene: TRBD2
J gene: TRBJ2-5
clone size: -
V gene: TRBV2
CDR3 DNA: TGTGCCAGCAGCCGACTAGCGCTCGGGACCCAGTACTTC
CDR3 protein: CASSRLALGTQYF

D gene: -
J gene: TRBJ2-1
clone size: -
V gene: TRBV5-6
CDR3 DNA: TGTGCCAGCAGCTATAACCCCTACAATGAGCAGTTCTTC
CDR3 protein: CASSYNPYNEQFF

D gene: TRBD1
J gene: TRBJ2-2
clone size: -
V gene: TRBV14
CDR3 DNA: TGTGCCAGCAGCCCCCTACCGGGACAGGGGGCCGGGGAGCTGTTTTTT
CDR3 protein: CASSPLPGQGAGELFF

D gene: -
J gene: TRBJ2-5
clone size: once
V gene: TRBV9
CDR3 DNA: TGTGCCAGCAGCGTAGCCCAAGAGACCCAGTACTTC
CDR3 protein: CASSVAQETQYF

D gene: -
J gene: TRBJ1-4
clone size: -
V gene: TRBV6-5
CDR3 DNA: TGTGCCAGCAGTCCATCTCGCTTGGGGGAAAAACTGTTTTTT
CDR3 protein: CASSPSRLGEKLFF

D gene: -
J gene: TRBJ2-7
clone size: -
V gene: TRBV10-3
CDR3 DNA: TGTGCCATCAGAGGGGGTTCCGAGCAGTACTTC
CDR3 protein: CAIRGGSEQYF

D gene: -
J gene: TRBJ2-5
clone size: -
V gene: TRBV6-7
CDR3 DNA: TGTGCCAGCAGTTACTCGAAGTGGGTAAACCAAGAGACCCAGTACTTC
CDR3 protein: CASSYSKWVNQETQYF

D gene: TRBD2
J gene: TRBJ2-1
clone size: -
V gene: TRBV10-2
CDR3 DNA: TGCGCCAGCAGTGAAAATAGCGGGGGTTCGGAGCAGTTCTTC
CDR3 protein: CASSENSGGSEQFF

D gene: TRBD1
J gene: TRBJ2-7
clone size: -
V gene: TRBV10-2
CDR3 DNA: TGCGCCAGCAGGACTTCGGGACAGATCTACGAGCAGTACTTC
CDR3 protein: CASRTSGQIYEQYF

D gene: -
J gene: TRBJ1-5
clone size: -
V gene: TRBV27
CDR3 DNA: TGTGCCAGCAGTTTATCAGGGGATCAGCCCCAGCATTTT
CDR3 protein: CASSLSGDQPQHF

D gene: -
J gene: TRBJ2-3
clone size: -
V gene: TRBV5-1
CDR3 DNA: TGCGCCAGCAGCCCCCGACTGGTTCAAGATACGCAGTATTTT
CDR3 protein: CASSPRLVQDTQYF

D gene: -
J gene: TRBJ2-3
clone size: -
V gene: TRBV5-1
CDR3 DNA: TGCGCCAGCAGCTTTAGCGGAACGGGGTCAGATACGCAGTATTTT
CDR3 protein: CASSFSGTGSDTQYF

D gene: -
J gene: TRBJ2-5
clone size: -
V gene: TRBV30
CDR3 DNA: TGTGCCTGGAGTGCCACAACAGGGACGGAGACCCAGTACTTC
CDR3 protein: CAWSATTGTETQYF

D gene: -
J gene: TRBJ2-5
clone size: -
V gene: TRBV20-1
CDR3 DNA: TGCAGTGCCGCCAGAGAGACCCAGTACTTC
CDR3 protein: CSAARETQYF

D gene: -
J gene: TRBJ1-3
clone size: -
V gene: TRBV2
CDR3 DNA: TGTGCCAGCAGTGGAAGGAACACCATATATTTT
CDR3 protein: CASSGRNTIYF

D gene: -
J gene: TRBJ1-2
clone size: once
V gene: TRBV27
CDR3 DNA: TGTGCCAGCAGACAATTAGGGACGCCCGGGAACTATGGCTACACCTTC
CDR3 protein: CASRQLGTPGNYGYTF